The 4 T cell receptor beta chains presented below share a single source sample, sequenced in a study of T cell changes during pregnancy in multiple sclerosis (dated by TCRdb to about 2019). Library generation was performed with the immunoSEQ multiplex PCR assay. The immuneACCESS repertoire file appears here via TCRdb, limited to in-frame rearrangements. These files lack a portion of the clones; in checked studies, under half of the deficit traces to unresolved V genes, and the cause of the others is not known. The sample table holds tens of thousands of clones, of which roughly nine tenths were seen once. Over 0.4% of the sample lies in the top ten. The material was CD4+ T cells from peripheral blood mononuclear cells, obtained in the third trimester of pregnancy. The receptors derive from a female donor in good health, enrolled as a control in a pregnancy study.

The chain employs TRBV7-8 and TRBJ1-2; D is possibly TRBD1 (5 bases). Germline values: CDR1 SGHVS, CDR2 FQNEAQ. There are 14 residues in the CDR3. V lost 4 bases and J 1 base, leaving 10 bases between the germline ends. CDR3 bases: TGTGCCAGCAGCTGGGAGGGGAGTAACTATGGCTACACCTTC. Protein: CASSWEGSNYGYTF.

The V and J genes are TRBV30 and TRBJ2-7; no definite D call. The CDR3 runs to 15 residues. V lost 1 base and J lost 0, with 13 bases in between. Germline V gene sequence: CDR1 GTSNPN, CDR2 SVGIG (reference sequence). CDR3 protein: CAWSGQKLSSYEQYF. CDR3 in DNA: TGTGCCTGGAGTGGGCAAAAGTTAAGCTCCTACGAGCAGTACTTC.

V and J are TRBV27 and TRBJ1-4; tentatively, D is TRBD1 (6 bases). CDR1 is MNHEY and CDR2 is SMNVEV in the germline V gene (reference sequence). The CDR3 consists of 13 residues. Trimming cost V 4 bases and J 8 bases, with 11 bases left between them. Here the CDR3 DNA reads TGTGCCAGCAGTTACCGGGACAACGAAAAACTGTTTTTT. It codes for CASSYRDNEKLFF.

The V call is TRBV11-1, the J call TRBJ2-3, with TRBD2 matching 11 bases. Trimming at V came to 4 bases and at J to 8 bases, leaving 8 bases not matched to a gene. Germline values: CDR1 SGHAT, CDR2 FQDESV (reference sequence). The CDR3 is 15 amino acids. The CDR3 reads CASSSGTSGSSTQYF. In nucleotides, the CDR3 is TGTGCCAGCAGCTCCGGGACTAGCGGCAGTAGTACGCAGTATTTT.